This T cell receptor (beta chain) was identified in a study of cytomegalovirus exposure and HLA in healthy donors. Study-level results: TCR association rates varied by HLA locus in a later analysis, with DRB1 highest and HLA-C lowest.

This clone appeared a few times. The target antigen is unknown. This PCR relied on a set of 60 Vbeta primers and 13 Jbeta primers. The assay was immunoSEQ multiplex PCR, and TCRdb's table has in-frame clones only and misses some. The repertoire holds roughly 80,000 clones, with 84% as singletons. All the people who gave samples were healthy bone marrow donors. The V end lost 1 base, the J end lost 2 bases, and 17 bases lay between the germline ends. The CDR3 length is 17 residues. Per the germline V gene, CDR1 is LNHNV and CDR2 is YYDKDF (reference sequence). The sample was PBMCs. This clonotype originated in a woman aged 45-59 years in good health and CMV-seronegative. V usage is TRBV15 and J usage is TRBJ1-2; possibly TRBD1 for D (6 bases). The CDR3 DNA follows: TGTGCCACCAGCAGAGTTGGGACACAAGGTTACAACTATGGCTACACCTTC. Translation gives CATSRVGTQGYNYGYTF.